This T cell receptor beta chain derives from a study of beta chain features in type 1 diabetes. Study-level background: Age, gender, cell numbers and subset yield matched between patients and controls. General observations from the study: For patients, the naive, central memory and Treg TCRB repertoires appeared more alike than for healthy donors. Type 1 diabetes patients had moderately but significantly shorter TCRB CDR3s in all four CD4+ subsets.

Germline lookup yields CDR1 SNHLY and CDR2 FYNNEI. The CDR3 runs 11 residues. The germline V and J ends were trimmed by 5 bases and 2 bases, with 4 bases remaining between them. Reverse transcribing all isolated RNA meant expressed TCRB transcripts were sequenced. The repertoire was sequenced with immunoSEQ multiplex PCR; TCRdb's copy has only in-frame clones and lacks some. The table lists 360,000 or so clones, 20% of them singletons. Once sorted, every population was more than 95% pure. This clone was counted only a few times. Its specificity is unknown. This CDR3 is also generated by other DNA sequences in the sample.

This clonotype originated in a young woman in good health. The sequenced material came from naive CD4+ T cells from blood. V gene TRBV2 combines with J gene TRBJ2-7; D is unresolved. For the CDR3, the DNA is TGTGCCAGCAGTCTCGCCTACGAGCAGTACTTC. This gives the protein CASSLAYEQYF.